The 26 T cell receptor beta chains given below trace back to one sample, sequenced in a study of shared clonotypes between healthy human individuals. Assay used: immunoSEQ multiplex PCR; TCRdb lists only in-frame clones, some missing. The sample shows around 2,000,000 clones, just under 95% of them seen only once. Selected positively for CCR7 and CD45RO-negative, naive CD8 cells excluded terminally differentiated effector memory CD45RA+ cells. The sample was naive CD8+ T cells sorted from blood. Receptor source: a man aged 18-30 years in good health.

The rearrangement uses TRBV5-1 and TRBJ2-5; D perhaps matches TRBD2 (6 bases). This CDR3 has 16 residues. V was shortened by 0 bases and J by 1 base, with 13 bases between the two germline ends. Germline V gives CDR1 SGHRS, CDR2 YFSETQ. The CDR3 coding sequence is TGCGCCAGCAGCTTGGGGGAGGCTACCTTCCAAGAGACCCAGTACTTC. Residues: CASSLGEATFQETQYF.

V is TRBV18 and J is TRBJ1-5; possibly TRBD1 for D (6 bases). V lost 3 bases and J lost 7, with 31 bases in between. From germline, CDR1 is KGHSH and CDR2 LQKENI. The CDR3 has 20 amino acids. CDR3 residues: CASSPEGLKGLTGYVQPQHF. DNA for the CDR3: TGTGCCAGCTCACCTGAAGGGCTGAAGGGGCTTACAGGGTATGTCCAGCCCCAGCATTTT.

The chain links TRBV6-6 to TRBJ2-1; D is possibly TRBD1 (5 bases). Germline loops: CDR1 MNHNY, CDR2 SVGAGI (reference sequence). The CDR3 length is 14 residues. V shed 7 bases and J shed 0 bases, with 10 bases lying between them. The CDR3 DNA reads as TGTGCCAGCACCGGACACAACTCCTACAATGAGCAGTTCTTC. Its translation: CASTGHNSYNEQFF.

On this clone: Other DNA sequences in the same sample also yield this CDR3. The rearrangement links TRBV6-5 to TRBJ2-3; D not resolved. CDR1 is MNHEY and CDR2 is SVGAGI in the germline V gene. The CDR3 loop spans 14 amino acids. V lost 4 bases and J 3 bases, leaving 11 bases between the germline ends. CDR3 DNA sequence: TGTGCCAGCAGTTCGGGTCTCGGGACAGATACGCAGTATTTT. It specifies CASSSGLGTDTQYF.

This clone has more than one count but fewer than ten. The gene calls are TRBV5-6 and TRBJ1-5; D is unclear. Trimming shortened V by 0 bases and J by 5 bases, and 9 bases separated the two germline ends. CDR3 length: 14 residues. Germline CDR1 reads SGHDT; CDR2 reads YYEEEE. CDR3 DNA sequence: TGTGCCAGCAGCTTGGGAGGACCCGATCAGCCCCAGCATTTT. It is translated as CASSLGGPDQPQHF.

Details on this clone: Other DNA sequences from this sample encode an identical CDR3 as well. The CDR3 bases are TGTGCCAGCAGCGTAGTGGGGGGAGGAGATACGCAGTATTTT. Amino acid sequence: CASSVVGGGDTQYF. The chain recombines TRBV9 with TRBJ2-3, with a possible D match to TRBD2 (6 bases). Trimming stripped 0 bases from V and 5 bases from J, with 10 bases between. Germline loops: CDR1 SGDLS, CDR2 YYNGEE. The CDR3 consists of 14 residues.

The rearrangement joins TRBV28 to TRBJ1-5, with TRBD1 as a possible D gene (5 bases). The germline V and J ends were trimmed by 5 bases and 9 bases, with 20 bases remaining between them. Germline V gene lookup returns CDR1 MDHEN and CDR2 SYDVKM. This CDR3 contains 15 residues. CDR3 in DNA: TGTGCCAGCAGTCCCGCCGCGGGGCAGGGAGGGCCCCAGCATTTT. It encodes CASSPAAGQGGPQHF.

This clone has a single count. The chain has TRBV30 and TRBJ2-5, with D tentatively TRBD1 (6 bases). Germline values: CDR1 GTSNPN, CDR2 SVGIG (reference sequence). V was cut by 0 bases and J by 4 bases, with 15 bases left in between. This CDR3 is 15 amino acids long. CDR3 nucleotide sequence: TGTGCCTGGAGTGTAGGGACAACCACCTCAGAGACCCAGTACTTC. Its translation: CAWSVGTTTSETQYF.

The CDR3 is CASSLVASGSHEQYF. CDR3 nucleotide sequence: TGTGCCAGCAGCTTAGTGGCTAGCGGGAGCCACGAGCAGTACTTC. The chain couples TRBV7-9 to TRBJ2-7, with 10 bases aligning to TRBD2. The CDR3 totals 15 residues. Germline values: CDR1 SEHNR, CDR2 FQNEAQ (reference sequence). The trim removed 1 base at V and 5 bases at J, leaving 5 bases unmatched.

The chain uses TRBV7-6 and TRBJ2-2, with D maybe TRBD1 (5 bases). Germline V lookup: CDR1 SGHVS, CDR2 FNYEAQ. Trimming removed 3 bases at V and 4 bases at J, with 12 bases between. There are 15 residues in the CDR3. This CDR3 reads CASSFLGDGTGELFF. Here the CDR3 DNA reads TGTGCCAGCAGCTTTCTAGGGGATGGCACCGGGGAGCTGTTTTTT.

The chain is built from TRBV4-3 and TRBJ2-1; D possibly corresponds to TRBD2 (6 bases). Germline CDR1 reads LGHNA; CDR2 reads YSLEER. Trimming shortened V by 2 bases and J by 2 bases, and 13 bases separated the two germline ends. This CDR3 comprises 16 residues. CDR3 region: CASSQFPAGTYNEQFF. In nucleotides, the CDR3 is TGCGCCAGCAGCCAATTTCCAGCGGGTACCTACAATGAGCAGTTCTTC.

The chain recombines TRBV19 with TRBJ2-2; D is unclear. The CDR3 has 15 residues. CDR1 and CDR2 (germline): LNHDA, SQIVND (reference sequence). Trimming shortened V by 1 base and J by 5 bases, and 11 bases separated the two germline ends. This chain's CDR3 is CASSIGVSGTGELFF. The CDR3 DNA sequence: TGTGCCAGTAGTATAGGGGTTTCCGGGACCGGGGAGCTGTTTTTT.

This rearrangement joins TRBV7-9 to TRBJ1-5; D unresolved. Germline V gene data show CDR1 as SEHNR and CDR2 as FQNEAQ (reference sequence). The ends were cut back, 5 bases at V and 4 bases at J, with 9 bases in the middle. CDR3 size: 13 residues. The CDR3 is CASSQSINQPQHF. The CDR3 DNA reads TGTGCCAGCAGCCAAAGCATTAATCAGCCCCAGCATTTT.

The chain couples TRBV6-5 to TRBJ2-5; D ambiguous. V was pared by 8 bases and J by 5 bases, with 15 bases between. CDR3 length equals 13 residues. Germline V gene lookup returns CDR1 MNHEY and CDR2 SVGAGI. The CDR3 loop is CASFAGARETQYF. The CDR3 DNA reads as TGTGCCAGCTTTGCTGGTGCCAGGGAGACCCAGTACTTC.

The CDR3 reads CASSLSPADSPLHF. In nucleotides, the CDR3 is TGTGCCAGCAGCTTGTCTCCAGCTGATTCACCCCTCCACTTT. This chain uses TRBV5-4 with TRBJ1-6, with D hard to call. The CDR3 sequence is 14 residues long. V was pared by 1 base and J by 8 bases, with 10 bases between. The germline V gene has CDR1 SGHNT and CDR2 YYREEE (reference sequence). The full variable domain, its missing parts supplied by reference TRBV5-4 and TRBJ1-6, is ETGVTQSPTHLIKTRGQQVTLRCSSQSGHNTVSWYQQALGQGPQFIFQYYREEENGRGNFPPRFSGLQFPNYSSELNVNALELDDSALYLCASSLSPADSPLHFGNGTRLTVT.

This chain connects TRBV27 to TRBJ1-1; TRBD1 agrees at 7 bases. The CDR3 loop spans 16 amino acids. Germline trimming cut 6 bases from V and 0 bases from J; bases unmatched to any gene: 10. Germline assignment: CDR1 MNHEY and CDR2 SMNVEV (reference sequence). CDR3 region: CASRRDSSLMNTEAFF. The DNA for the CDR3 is TGTGCCAGCAGACGGGACAGTTCTTTGATGAACACTGAAGCTTTCTTT.

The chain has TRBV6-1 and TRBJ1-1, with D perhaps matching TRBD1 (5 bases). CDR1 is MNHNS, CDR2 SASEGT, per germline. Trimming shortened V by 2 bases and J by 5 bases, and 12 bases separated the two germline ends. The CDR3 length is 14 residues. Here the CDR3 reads CASSEMGQGTEAFF. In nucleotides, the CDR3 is TGTGCCAGCAGTGAAATGGGGCAGGGAACTGAAGCTTTCTTT.

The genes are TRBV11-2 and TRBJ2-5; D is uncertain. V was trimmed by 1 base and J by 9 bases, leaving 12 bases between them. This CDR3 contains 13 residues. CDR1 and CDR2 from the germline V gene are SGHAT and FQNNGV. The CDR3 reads CASSLGGSPAQYF. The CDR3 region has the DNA TGTGCCAGCAGCTTAGGGGGATCGCCTGCCCAGTACTTC.

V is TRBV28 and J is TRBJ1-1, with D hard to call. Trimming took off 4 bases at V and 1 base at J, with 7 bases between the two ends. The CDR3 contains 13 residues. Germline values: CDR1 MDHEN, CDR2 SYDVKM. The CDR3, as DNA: TGTGCCAGCAGTTGGACGGAGAACACTGAAGCTTTCTTT. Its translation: CASSWTENTEAFF. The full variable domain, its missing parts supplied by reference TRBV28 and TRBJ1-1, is DVKVTQSSRYLVKRTGEKVFLECVQDMDHENMFWYRQDPGLGLRLIYFSYDVKMKEKGDIPEGYSVSREKKERFSLILESASTNQTSMYLCASSWTENTEAFFGQGTRLTVV.

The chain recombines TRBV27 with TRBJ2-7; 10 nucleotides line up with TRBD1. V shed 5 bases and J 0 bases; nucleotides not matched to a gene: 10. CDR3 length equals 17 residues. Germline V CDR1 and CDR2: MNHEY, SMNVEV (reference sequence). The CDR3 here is CASSPGPGQGYSYEQYF. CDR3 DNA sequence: TGTGCCAGCAGTCCGGGTCCGGGACAGGGGTACTCCTACGAGCAGTACTTC.

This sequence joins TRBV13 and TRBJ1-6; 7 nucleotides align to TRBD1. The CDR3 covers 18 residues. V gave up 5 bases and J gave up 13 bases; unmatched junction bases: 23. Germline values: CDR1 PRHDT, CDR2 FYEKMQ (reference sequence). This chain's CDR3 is CASSLTTGQLNPRSPLHF. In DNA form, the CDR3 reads TGTGCCAGCAGCCTGACAACGGGACAGTTGAACCCCCGTTCGCCCCTCCACTTT.

The chain's CDR3 is CAREKGPGNYSYEQYF. CDR3 bases: TGTGCCAGGGAAAAGGGTCCAGGTAATTACTCCTACGAGCAGTACTTC. J is TRBJ2-7 and V is TRBV2; D ambiguous. Trimming cost V 9 bases and J 0 bases, with 21 bases left between them. Germline CDR1 SNHLY, CDR2 FYNNEI. The CDR3 contains 16 residues.

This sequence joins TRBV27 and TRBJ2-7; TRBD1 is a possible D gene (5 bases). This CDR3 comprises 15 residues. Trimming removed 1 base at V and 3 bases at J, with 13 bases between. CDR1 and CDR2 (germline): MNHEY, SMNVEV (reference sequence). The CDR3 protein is CASSLWGRIGYEQYF. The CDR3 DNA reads TGTGCCAGCAGTTTATGGGGCAGGATTGGCTACGAGCAGTACTTC.

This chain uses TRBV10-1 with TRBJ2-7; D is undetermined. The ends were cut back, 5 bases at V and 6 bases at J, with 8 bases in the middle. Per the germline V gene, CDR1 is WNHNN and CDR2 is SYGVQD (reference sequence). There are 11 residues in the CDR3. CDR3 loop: CASSLGSEQYF. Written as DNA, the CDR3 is TGCGCCAGCAGTTTGGGTAGCGAGCAGTACTTC.

The CDR3 protein is CASSVGGGRTGELFF. Here the CDR3 DNA reads TGTGCCAGCAGCGTAGGAGGGGGCCGGACCGGGGAGCTGTTTTTT. V gene TRBV9 combines with J gene TRBJ2-2; TRBD1 aligns across 7 bases. CDR3 length: 15 residues. V shed 0 bases, J shed 5 bases, and the junction held 4 bases outside the gene matches. Germline-derived CDR1 and CDR2 are SGDLS and YYNGEE.

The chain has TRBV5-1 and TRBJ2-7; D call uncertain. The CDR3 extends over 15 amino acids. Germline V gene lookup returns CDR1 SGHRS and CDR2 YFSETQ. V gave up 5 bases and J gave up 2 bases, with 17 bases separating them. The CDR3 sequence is CASSALTAAPYEQYF. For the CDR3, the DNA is TGCGCCAGCAGTGCCTTGACGGCCGCCCCCTACGAGCAGTACTTC.